Below, 24 T cell receptor beta chains from the same sample are listed, as sequenced in a study of cytomegalovirus exposure and HLA in healthy donors. Vbeta (60) and Jbeta (13) primers were used in the PCR. The data were produced by immunoSEQ multiplex PCR, yet TCRdb's version contains in-frame clones alone and is incomplete. This sample has 240,000 or so clones, with about four fifths found just once. Sample: PBMCs. The source of these receptors is a woman in her thirties or forties in good health and CMV-seropositive.

This sequence joins TRBV7-9 and TRBJ1-3; no definite D call. CDR1 is SEHNR and CDR2 is FQNEAQ in the germline V gene (reference sequence). The V and J ends lost 7 bases and 0 bases respectively, with 10 bases between them. CDR3 size: 14 residues. The CDR3 protein is CASNFGSSGNTIYF. In DNA form, the CDR3 reads TGTGCCAGCAATTTCGGGAGCTCTGGAAACACCATATATTTT.

The rearrangement links TRBV4-3 to TRBJ2-3; 7 nucleotides agree with TRBD2. CDR1 is LGHNA and CDR2 is YSLEER in the germline V gene. CDR3 length: 15 amino acids. The V and J ends lost 3 bases and 0 bases, in that order; junction bases with no gene match: 3. Here the CDR3 reads CASSHSGKSTDTQYF. The CDR3 bases are TGCGCCAGCAGCCACAGCGGGAAAAGCACAGATACGCAGTATTTT.

V and J are TRBV6-5 and TRBJ1-2; TRBD1 is a possible D gene (6 bases). Deletions cut 7 bases from V and 5 bases from J, with 14 bases between. Germline loops: CDR1 MNHEY, CDR2 SVGAGI. This CDR3 has 13 amino acids. The CDR3 DNA reads as TGTGCCAGCAACAAATGGACAGAGTATGGCTACACCTTC. Translating gives CASNKWTEYGYTF.

In this sample, this clone turned up once. This CDR3 is also generated by other DNA sequences in the sample. V gene TRBV5-1 combines with J gene TRBJ2-5; 11 nucleotides align to TRBD1. The CDR3 is 15 amino acids. V lost 0 bases to trimming and J lost 4 bases; unmatched junction nucleotides: 2. Germline V gene data show CDR1 as SGHRS and CDR2 as YFSETQ. The CDR3 protein is CASSLAGTGGETQYF. The CDR3 region has the DNA TGCGCCAGCAGCTTGGCCGGGACAGGGGGAGAGACCCAGTACTTC.

The rearrangement links TRBV5-1 to TRBJ1-6; tentatively, D is TRBD1 (5 bases). The V gene lost 4 bases and the J gene lost 9 bases, with 26 bases spanning the gap. There are 18 residues in the CDR3. CDR1 and CDR2 from the germline V gene are SGHRS and YFSETQ. In DNA form, the CDR3 reads TGCGCCAGCAGCGCGACAACCCAGCGGGTAGGGGTTCGTTCACCCCTCCACTTT. Amino acids: CASSATTQRVGVRSPLHF.

The chain has TRBV18 and TRBJ1-2; the match to TRBD1 covers 7 bases. This CDR3 is 13 amino acids long. Unmatched junction bases numbered 3, after V lost 0 bases and J lost 8 bases. The germline V gene encodes CDR1 KGHSH and CDR2 LQKENI. The CDR3 DNA is TGTGCCAGCTCACCACCCGGGACAGACGGCTACACCTTC. Protein product: CASSPPGTDGYTF.

V gene TRBV30 combines with J gene TRBJ1-2, with D possibly matching TRBD1 (5 bases). The CDR3 runs 14 residues. V was shortened by 0 bases and J by 4 bases, with 12 bases between the two germline ends. Germline V gives CDR1 GTSNPN, CDR2 SVGIG (reference sequence). Written as DNA, the CDR3 is TGTGCCTGGAGTGTGGCGGGGGGGATCTATGGCTACACCTTC. Translated, it gives CAWSVAGGIYGYTF.

This chain uses TRBV6-5 with TRBJ2-3, with 8 bases lining up with TRBD1. The germline V gene has CDR1 MNHEY and CDR2 SVGAGI. After removal of 6 bases from V and 6 bases from J, the junction contained 5 bases not matched to a gene. The CDR3 is 13 residues long. CDR3 region: CASRATGGDTQYF. CDR3 nucleotide sequence: TGTGCCAGCAGAGCCACAGGGGGGGATACGCAGTATTTT.

The gene calls are TRBV30 and TRBJ2-7; 7 positions match TRBD1. The CDR3 spans 14 residues. Unmatched junction bases numbered 9, after V lost 0 bases and J lost 7 bases. Germline CDR1 is GTSNPN and CDR2 is SVGIG (reference sequence). The CDR3 DNA is TGTGCCTGGAGTGTTTGGGACAGTGGTAGGGAGCAGTACTTC. Translated, it gives CAWSVWDSGREQYF.

The genes are TRBV4-2 and TRBJ2-3; TRBD2 agrees at 9 bases. V lost 6 bases and J lost 0; bases outside the gene matches: 7. The CDR3 runs 16 residues. Per germline, CDR1 LGHNA and CDR2 YNFKEQ. The CDR3 region has the DNA TGTGCCAGCAGGTATAGACTAGCGGTTAGCACAGATACGCAGTATTTT. Translating gives CASRYRLAVSTDTQYF.

V is TRBV16 and J is TRBJ2-7; D gene uncertain. The CDR3 is made up of 15 amino acids. Trimming left V 0 bases short and J 2 bases short, with 11 bases between. The germline CDR1 and CDR2 sequences are KGHSY and FQNENV. CDR3 bases: TGTGCCAGCAGCCAATCGGGCGTAAAGACCTACGAGCAGTACTTC. Translating it yields CASSQSGVKTYEQYF. The variable domain in full, completed from reference TRBV16 and TRBJ2-7, reads GEEVAQTPKHLVRGEGQKAKLYCAPIKGHSYVFWYQQVLKNEFKFLISFQNENVFDETGMPKERFSAKCLPNSPCSLEIQATKLEDSAVYFCASSQSGVKTYEQYFGPGTRLTVT.

Comments on this clone: Within the sample, other DNA sequences also encode this same CDR3. The chain joins TRBV9 to TRBJ2-7; the D gene is possibly TRBD2 (6 bases). From germline, CDR1 is SGDLS and CDR2 YYNGEE. This CDR3 is built from 15 residues. The V and J ends lost 4 bases and 2 bases respectively, with 16 bases between them. CDR3 nucleotides: TGTGCCAGCAGCAAACCGGGAGACCCCCCCTACGAGCAGTACTTC. This translates into CASSKPGDPPYEQYF.

The V call is TRBV7-3, the J call TRBJ2-1, with 9 positions matching TRBD2. Germline CDR1 SGHTA, CDR2 FQGTGA. This CDR3 spans 16 amino acids. The junction had 10 bases not matched to a gene; V was cut back by 5 bases and J by 5 bases. The CDR3 loop is CASSLRAGGANNEQFF. The CDR3 DNA sequence: TGTGCCAGCAGCCTTCGAGCGGGAGGAGCTAACAATGAGCAGTTCTTC.

The chain employs TRBV7-2 and TRBJ2-7, with 7 bases identical to TRBD1. CDR1 and CDR2 from the germline V gene are SGHTA and FQGNSA. Unmatched junction bases numbered 11, after V lost 6 bases and J lost 3 bases. The length of the CDR3 is 15 residues. CDR3 amino acids: CASSLRNRGDYEQYF. The CDR3 nucleotides are TGTGCCAGCAGTTTAAGAAACAGGGGAGACTACGAGCAGTACTTC.

This clone has a single count. This sequence joins TRBV7-9 and TRBJ2-7; 9 bases agree with TRBD1. The CDR3 contains 16 residues. Germline CDR1 is SEHNR and CDR2 is FQNEAQ (reference sequence). V gave up 4 bases and J gave up 10 bases; unmatched junction bases: 17. The CDR3 coding sequence is TGTGCCAGCAGCTCAACGCGGTCTACCGGACAGGGGAAACAGTACTTC. Translation gives CASSSTRSTGQGKQYF.

V gene TRBV4-2 combines with J gene TRBJ2-2, with 10 bases identical to TRBD2. The CDR3 sequence is 17 residues long. Germline V gene lookup returns CDR1 LGHNA and CDR2 YNFKEQ. Losses at the gene ends were 6 bases for V and 3 bases for J; bases not matched to a gene: 10. CDR3 sequence: CASSQGSGGSHTGELFF. In DNA form, the CDR3 reads TGTGCCAGCAGTCAGGGTAGCGGGGGGTCCCACACCGGGGAGCTGTTTTTT.

V usage is TRBV6-5 and J usage is TRBJ2-7; 8 bases match TRBD1. The germline gives CDR1 MNHEY, CDR2 SVGAGI. The V segment lost 6 bases and the J segment 4 bases; nucleotides outside the gene matches: 5. The CDR3 has 13 amino acids. CDR3 region: CASSRDRSYEQYF. In nucleotides, the CDR3 is TGTGCCAGCAGCCGGGACAGGAGTTACGAGCAGTACTTC.

The chain recombines TRBV19 with TRBJ2-7; TRBD2 agrees at 7 bases. V gave up 2 bases and J gave up 2 bases; unmatched junction bases: 9. Germline V gene sequence: CDR1 LNHDA, CDR2 SQIVND (reference sequence). This CDR3 is built from 16 residues. DNA of the CDR3: TGTGCCAGTAGTATATCAGGCGGGGGAGTCCCCTACGAGCAGTACTTC. This codes for CASSISGGGVPYEQYF. Combining the CDR3 with reference TRBV19 and TRBJ2-7 gives the whole variable domain DGGITQSPKYLFRKEGQNVTLSCEQNLNHDAMYWYRQDPGQGLRLIYYSQIVNDFQKGDIAEGYSVSREKKESFPLTVTSAQKNPTAFYLCASSISGGGVPYEQYFGPGTRLTVT.

The J gene is TRBJ1-1, the V gene TRBV5-6; tentatively, D is TRBD1 (5 bases). Germline loops: CDR1 SGHDT, CDR2 YYEEEE. The CDR3 spans 14 residues. Trimming pared 4 bases from V and 6 bases from J, leaving 16 bases between. CDR3 sequence (DNA): TGTGCCAGCAGCCCTCTACGGGGGTCCGCTGAAGCTTTCTTT. This encodes CASSPLRGSAEAFF.

The rearrangement joins TRBV5-1 to TRBJ2-1; 7 positions match TRBD1. Germline V lookup: CDR1 SGHRS, CDR2 YFSETQ. The CDR3 length is 15 residues. V shed 1 base, J shed 2 bases, and the junction held 3 bases outside the gene matches. CDR3 coding DNA: TGCGCCAGCAGCTTGACGGGACAGCCCTACAATGAGCAGTTCTTC. Translated, it gives CASSLTGQPYNEQFF. Supplemented by reference TRBV5-1 and TRBJ2-1, the full variable domain reads KAGVTQTPRYLIKTRGQQVTLSCSPISGHRSVSWYQQTPGQGLQFLFEYFSETQRNKGNFPGRFSGRQFSNSRSEMNVSTLELGDSALYLCASSLTGQPYNEQFFGPGTRLTVL.

This sequence joins TRBV18 and TRBJ2-5, with 11 bases fitting TRBD2. Trimming removed 3 bases from V and 2 bases from J; junction bases left unmatched: 5. This CDR3 is 16 amino acids long. Germline CDR1 reads KGHSH; CDR2 reads LQKENI. CDR3 amino acids: CASSPSRLAGQETQYF. The DNA for the CDR3 is TGTGCCAGCTCACCCTCACGACTAGCGGGGCAAGAGACCCAGTACTTC.

This chain uses TRBV19 with TRBJ2-7; possibly TRBD2 for D (5 bases). This CDR3 spans 14 amino acids. Germline values: CDR1 LNHDA, CDR2 SQIVND (reference sequence). V was cut by 6 bases and J by 6 bases, with 18 bases left in between. CDR3 nucleotide sequence: TGTGCCAGTAGCCCGGGGAAGTGGGTCGTCGAGCAGTACTTC. It is translated as CASSPGKWVVEQYF.

The chain employs TRBV7-2 and TRBJ2-7; a weak D match, TRBD2 (6 bases). This CDR3 spans 14 amino acids. V gave up 6 bases and J gave up 4 bases, with 16 bases separating them. Germline CDR1 SGHTA, CDR2 FQGNSA. The CDR3 DNA sequence: TGTGCCAGCAGACCGGGACTGGGGGTTTACGAGCAGTACTTC. It yields the protein CASRPGLGVYEQYF.

The chain recombines TRBV9 with TRBJ1-6; D is perhaps TRBD1 (6 bases). The germline CDR1 and CDR2 sequences are SGDLS and YYNGEE. V was trimmed by 3 bases and J by 9 bases, leaving 16 bases between them. The CDR3 length is 15 residues. The CDR3 nucleotides are TGTGCCAGCAGCGCCGCACAGGGCTCGGCTTCACCCCTCCACTTT. Its translation is CASSAAQGSASPLHF.